This is a list of T cell receptor beta chains from one sample in a study of beta chain features in type 1 diabetes. Repertoires were generated with immunoSEQ multiplex PCR, while TCRdb's copy carries only in-frame clones and drops some. The table has more than 250,000 clones, around 20% seen once. The sequencing input was naive CD4+ T cells from blood. These receptors were obtained from a woman aged 40 to 49 with type 1 diabetes. Both conserved end residues are part of each CDR3. The D gene is left open where the match is weak. The size of a clone is reported for some rows only, either as once, few or many, or as a class for expanded clones.

cdr3_length j_call clone_size v_call d_call cdr3_nt cdr3_aa
16 TRBJ2-2 few TRBV19 . TGTGCCAGTAGTATCATTCGGGGATCGAACACCGGGGAGCTGTTTTTT CASSIIRGSNTGELFF
16 TRBJ2-5 . TRBV11-2 . TGTGCCAGCAGCTTCACGGCTAGCGTGGGACAAGAGACCCAGTACTTC CASSFTASVGQETQYF
18 TRBJ2-6 . TRBV7-9 . TGTGCCAGCAGCTTAATTCAGGGGATGAGCTCTGGGGCCAACGTCCTGACTTTC CASSLIQGMSSGANVLTF
16 TRBJ2-1 few TRBV7-2 TRBD2 TGTGCCAGCAGCTCCCGCAGCGGGGGGGCCGTTAATGAGCAGTTCTTC CASSSRSGGAVNEQFF
13 TRBJ1-2 . TRBV7-9 TRBD1 TGTGCCAGCAGTGTGGACAGGGGGAATGGCTACACCTTC CASSVDRGNGYTF
16 TRBJ2-6 . TRBV5-1 . TGCGCCAGCAGCATTAGCGGCATCTCTGGGGCCAACGTCCTGACTTTC CASSISGISGANVLTF
11 TRBJ1-2 . TRBV29-1 . TGCAGCGTTGAAGATGTCCGGGGCTACACCTTC CSVEDVRGYTF
13 TRBJ2-7 . TRBV2 TRBD1 TGTGCCAGCAGAAGGGACAGGGACTACGAGCAGTACTTC CASRRDRDYEQYF
13 TRBJ2-3 . TRBV5-1 TRBD1 TGCGCCAGCCGGGACAGGGAAACAGATACGCAGTATTTT CASRDRETDTQYF
16 TRBJ2-5 . TRBV4-2 TRBD2 TGTGCCAGCAGCCAAGGACTAGCGGGGGGGCGAGAGACCCAGTACTTC CASSQGLAGGRETQYF
13 TRBJ2-2 few TRBV9 . TGTGCCAGCAGCGTTATCAACACCGGGGAGCTGTTTTTT CASSVINTGELFF
14 TRBJ2-2 . TRBV5-1 . TGCGCCAGCAAGGTCAGGGCGGACACCGGGGAGCTGTTTTTT CASKVRADTGELFF
13 TRBJ1-5 few TRBV5-1 TRBD1 TGCGCCAGCCGTGACAGGGAGGATCAGCCCCAGCATTTT CASRDREDQPQHF
15 TRBJ1-1 . TRBV4-2 TRBD1 TGTGCCAGCAGCCCCTTGGACAGGGACGGAAATGAAGCTTTCTTT CASSPLDRDGNEAFF
11 TRBJ1-2 . TRBV20-1 . TGCAGTGCTAAGGGAGGGTATGGCTACACCTTC CSAKGGYGYTF
14 TRBJ2-4 once TRBV27 . TGTGCCAGCAGTTTGGGGTGGGCCGGAGGCATTCAGTACTTC CASSLGWAGGIQYF
15 TRBJ2-1 few TRBV7-3 TRBD2 TGTGCCAGCAGCTCCGGACTAGCGGGAGTCAATGAGCAGTTCTTC CASSSGLAGVNEQFF
15 TRBJ1-6 . TRBV5-4 . TGTGCCAGCAGCTCCGGAGGAAGGCTAATTCAACCCCTCCACTTT CASSSGGRLIQPLHF
15 TRBJ1-2 . TRBV4-3 TRBD1 TGCGCCAGCAGCCTAGAGGACAGGGAGGCTGGTGGCTACACCTTC CASSLEDREAGGYTF
16 TRBJ2-3 . TRBV11-2 . TGTGCCAGCAGCTTCGGACGACAGTTAAGCACAGATACGCAGTATTTT CASSFGRQLSTDTQYF
15 TRBJ2-1 few TRBV4-3 TRBD2 TGCGCCAGCAGCCCCATAGCGGGAGCGCACAATGAGCAGTTCTTC CASSPIAGAHNEQFF
13 TRBJ1-5 . TRBV11-1 . TGTGCCAGCAGCACGTCCCTAGGTCAGCCCCAGCATTTT CASSTSLGQPQHF
13 TRBJ1-1 few TRBV29-1 . TGCAGCGTCCCGAGTTGGGGAGGAACTGAAGCTTTCTTT CSVPSWGGTEAFF
14 TRBJ1-1 few TRBV7-9 . TGTGCCAGCAGCTTAATGGGCGAAAACACTGAAGCTTTCTTT CASSLMGENTEAFF
13 TRBJ1-5 . TRBV14 . TGTGCCAGCAGCCACGGGGAGAATCAGCCCCAGCATTTT CASSHGENQPQHF
15 TRBJ2-3 . TRBV7-8 TRBD2 TGTGCCAGCAGCTTAGATCTAGCGGGAGGGCCGGAGCAGTATTTT CASSLDLAGGPEQYF
16 TRBJ2-2 . TRBV7-9 TRBD1 TGTGCCAGCAGCTTAGGTGGGACAGCGAACACCGGGGAGCTGTTTTTT CASSLGGTANTGELFF
14 TRBJ1-2 few TRBV29-1 TRBD1 TGCAGCGTGGGGACAGGCGGGGTATCTAATGGCTACACCTTC CSVGTGGVSNGYTF
13 TRBJ1-2 . TRBV6-5 TRBD1 TGTGCCAGCAGTGTCAGGGGGTTAGATGGCTACACCTTC CASSVRGLDGYTF
16 TRBJ2-2 . TRBV7-3 TRBD2 TGTGCCAGCAGGGGACTAGCGGGCACGAACACCGGGGAGCTGTTTTTT CASRGLAGTNTGELFF
14 TRBJ2-3 few TRBV12-5 . TGTGCTAGTGGGACCGGGACTAGCACAGATACGCAGTATTTT CASGTGTSTDTQYF
15 TRBJ2-5 . TRBV29-1 TRBD1 TGCAGCGTTACCGGGACAGGGGATAACCAAGAGACCCAGTACTTC CSVTGTGDNQETQYF
12 TRBJ1-1 . TRBV5-4 TRBD1 TGTGCCAGCAGCGGTACAGGGGCTGAAGCTTTCTTT CASSGTGAEAFF
13 TRBJ1-1 . TRBV5-4 . TGTGCCAGCAGCCAGGACCGGGGCACTGAAGCTTTCTTT CASSQDRGTEAFF
15 TRBJ2-3 . TRBV30 . TGTGCCTGGAGTCCTGCTAGTTCCTCCACAGATACGCAGTATTTT CAWSPASSSTDTQYF
13 TRBJ2-5 . TRBV5-6 . TGTGCCAGCAGCCTCGACTCCGTCGAGACCCAGTACTTC CASSLDSVETQYF
12 TRBJ2-1 few TRBV6-4 . TGTGCCAGCAGCCCACAGGGAAGTGAGCAGTTCTTC CASSPQGSEQFF
17 TRBJ2-6 few TRBV25-1 . TGTGCCAGCAGTGACCCGCCCGGGAACTCTGGGGCCAACGTCCTGACTTTC CASSDPPGNSGANVLTF
14 TRBJ1-4 few TRBV6-1 . TGTGCCAGCAGTGTAATAACAACTAATGAAAAACTGTTTTTT CASSVITTNEKLFF
13 TRBJ1-2 . TRBV30 TRBD1 TGTGCCTGGGGCCGCGGGACAGGGTTTGGCTACACCTTC CAWGRGTGFGYTF